The present entry profiles one T cell receptor (beta chain) with its context. The CDR3 contains 15 residues. The V gene lost 3 bases and the J gene lost 2 bases, with 11 bases spanning the gap. In germline, CDR1 is MNHEY, CDR2 SMNVEV (reference sequence). This sample stems from a study of PD-1 blockade in classical Hodgkin lymphoma. Overall study context: A 3 mg/kg intravenous dose of nivolumab was received by patients every 2 weeks.

Time point in this sample: cycle 4 day 1 (C4D1), after 6 weeks of nivolumab. In every patient, relapse followed autologous stem cell transplantation, while exposure to brentuximab vedotin differed. Here immunoSEQ multiplex PCR was the method, and the copy in TCRdb shows in-frame clones only, minus some. The sample lists some 58,000 clones, about 89% seen once, with around a tenth in the top ten. Sequenced material: peripheral blood mononuclear cells (PBMCs), taken before the fourth cycle of nivolumab. The V call is TRBV27, the J call TRBJ1-5; no definite D call. This TCR derives from a human donor with classical Hodgkin lymphoma. The CDR3 DNA reads as TGTGCCAGCAGTTTTTTAGGCCAGGGCAATCAGCCCCAGCATTTT. Amino acid sequence: CASSFLGQGNQPQHF.